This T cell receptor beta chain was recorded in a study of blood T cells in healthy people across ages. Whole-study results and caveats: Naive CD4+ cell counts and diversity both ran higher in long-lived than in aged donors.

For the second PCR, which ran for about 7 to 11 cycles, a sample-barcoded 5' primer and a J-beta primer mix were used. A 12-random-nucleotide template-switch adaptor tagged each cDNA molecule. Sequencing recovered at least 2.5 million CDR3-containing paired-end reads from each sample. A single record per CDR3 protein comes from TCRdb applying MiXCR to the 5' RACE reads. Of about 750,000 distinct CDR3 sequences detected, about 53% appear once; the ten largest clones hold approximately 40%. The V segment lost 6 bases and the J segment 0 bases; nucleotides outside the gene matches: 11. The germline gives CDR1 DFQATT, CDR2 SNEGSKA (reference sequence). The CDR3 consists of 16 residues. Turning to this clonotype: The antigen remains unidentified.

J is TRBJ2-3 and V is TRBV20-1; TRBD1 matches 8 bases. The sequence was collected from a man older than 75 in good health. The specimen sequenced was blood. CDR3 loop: CSALRSGGLSTDTQYF. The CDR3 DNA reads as TGCAGTGCACTCAGATCAGGGGGCCTTAGCACAGATACGCAGTATTTT.